A selection of T cell receptor beta chains follows, all from one sample in a study of long-term antiretroviral therapy in people with HIV. The protocol was immunoSEQ multiplex PCR, while the TCRdb copy is restricted to in-frame clones and leaves out a portion. Of 25,000 to 35,000 clones in the sample, 85% to 90% were seen once. Sample: unsorted PBMCs, taken 0.8 years after starting antiretroviral therapy. The receptors come from a woman aged 30 to 39 with HIV. The CDR3 runs from the conserved cysteine through the conserved F or W.

V,CDR3
TRBV14,CASSQFSAYSGNTIYF
TRBV9,CASRKGNTIYF
TRBV4-2,CASSQEFWVGTSGYSSTDTQYF
TRBV2,CATLQGFNEKLFF
TRBV2,CASSDTLQPQHF
TRBV10-3,CAISESTQVSGYTF
TRBV5-6,CASNLRIEDIQYF
TRBV4-1,CASSQVDRGGTEAFF
TRBV25-1,CASSEFRGRVDGYTF
TRBV5-3,CARSPLFGARGSTDTQYF
TRBV5-1,CASSPKPTTNNEQFF
TRBV7-7,CASSLGDRYEQYF
TRBV5-4,CASSAYQSIREATEAFF
TRBV5-1,CASSSEPTASETQYF
TRBV2,CASSEGTGGSYNEQFF
TRBV7-9,CASSFRSGTALSLEQFF
TRBV27,CASSTILASGPGEQFF
TRBV6-6,CASSLSDASGNTIYF
TRBV6-1,CASSTGGGYEQYF
TRBV7-9,CASSLGQDREAFF
TRBV5-6,CASSYRDAVSSEAFF
TRBV15,CATSRVLAGYTDTQYF
TRBV5-1,CASSPESNTGELFF
TRBV6-4,CASREGQGYGYTF
TRBV29-1,CSVDPTDYYGYTF
TRBV5-1,CASSLESIVQETQYF
TRBV10-3,CAISESGGVGETQYF
TRBV2,CASSEEGWDEKLFF
TRBV19,CASTLERTGPTEAFF
TRBV30,CAWSVPTVRFGETQYF
TRBV2,CASSVFLGAEAFF
TRBV7-9,CASSLQGWGYTF
TRBV5-5,CASTQGKEQPQHF
TRBV10-3,CAIEQSSGANFNEQFF
TRBV4-2,CASSRDIYAGGTDTQYF
TRBV5-5,CASSLDPGHETQYF
TRBV10-3,CAISETANYGYTF
TRBV10-3,CAIKGGAGNTIYF
TRBV10-3,CAISEGNQETQYF
TRBV19,CASSISTASLNQPQHF
TRBV9,CASNSDSGEETQYF
TRBV5-6,CASSSTRVRSTGELFF
TRBV30,CAWSERARDPLHF
TRBV7-6,CASSFRQGDTGELFF
TRBV19,CASSIDPASNQPQHF
TRBV9,CASSVGAGRSDEQFF
TRBV6-1,CASSEGPQGRQETQYF
TRBV27,CASSFDGYEQYF
TRBV25-1,CASRTATEAFF
TRBV6-5,CASGMTETYEQYF
TRBV9,CASSLQGYGYTF
TRBV30,CAWSGRGDYGYTF
TRBV6-1,CASSTTGADTQYF
TRBV19,CASSTNSYEQYF
TRBV7-3,CASSISTDTQYF
TRBV29-1,CSSQQDVGAGNSPGLDTGELFF
TRBV7-9,CASSFDRGGYTF